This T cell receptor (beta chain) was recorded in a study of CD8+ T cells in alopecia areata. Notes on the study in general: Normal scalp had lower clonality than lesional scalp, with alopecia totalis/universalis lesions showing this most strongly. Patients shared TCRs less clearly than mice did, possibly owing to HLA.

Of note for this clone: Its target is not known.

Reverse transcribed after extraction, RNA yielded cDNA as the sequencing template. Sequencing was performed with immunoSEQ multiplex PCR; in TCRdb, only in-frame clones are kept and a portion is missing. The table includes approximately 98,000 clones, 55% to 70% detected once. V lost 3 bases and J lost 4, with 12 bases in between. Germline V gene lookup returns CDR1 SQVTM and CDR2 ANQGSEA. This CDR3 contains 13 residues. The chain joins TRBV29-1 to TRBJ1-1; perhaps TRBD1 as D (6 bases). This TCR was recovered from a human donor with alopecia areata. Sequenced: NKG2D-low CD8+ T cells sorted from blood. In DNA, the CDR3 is TGCAGCGTTGAGCCCGGGGGCGGCACTGAAGCTTTCTTT. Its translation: CSVEPGGGTEAFF.